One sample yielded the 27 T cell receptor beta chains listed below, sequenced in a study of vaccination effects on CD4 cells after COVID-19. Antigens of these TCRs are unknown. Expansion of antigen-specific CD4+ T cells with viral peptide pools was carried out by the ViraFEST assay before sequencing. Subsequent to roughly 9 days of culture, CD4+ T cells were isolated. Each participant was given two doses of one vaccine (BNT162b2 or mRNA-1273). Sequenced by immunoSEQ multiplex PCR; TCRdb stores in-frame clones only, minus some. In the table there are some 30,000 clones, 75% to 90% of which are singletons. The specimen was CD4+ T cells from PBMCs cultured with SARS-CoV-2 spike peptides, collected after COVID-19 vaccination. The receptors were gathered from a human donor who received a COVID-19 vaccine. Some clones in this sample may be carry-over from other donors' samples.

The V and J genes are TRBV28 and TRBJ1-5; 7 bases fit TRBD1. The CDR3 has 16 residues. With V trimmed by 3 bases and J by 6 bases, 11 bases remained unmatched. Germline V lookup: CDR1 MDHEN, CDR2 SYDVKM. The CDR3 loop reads CASSLLTGAPGQPQHF. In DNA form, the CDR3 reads TGTGCCAGCAGTTTGTTAACAGGGGCCCCCGGTCAGCCCCAGCATTTT. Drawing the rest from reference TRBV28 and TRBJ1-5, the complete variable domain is DVKVTQSSRYLVKRTGEKVFLECVQDMDHENMFWYRQDPGLGLRLIYFSYDVKMKEKGDIPEGYSVSREKKERFSLILESASTNQTSMYLCASSLLTGAPGQPQHFGDGTRLSIL.

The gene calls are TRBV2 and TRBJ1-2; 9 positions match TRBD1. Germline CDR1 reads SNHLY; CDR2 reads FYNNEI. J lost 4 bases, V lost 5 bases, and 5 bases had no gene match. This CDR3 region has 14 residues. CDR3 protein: CASSRTGDAYGYTF. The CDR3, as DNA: TGTGCCAGCAGTCGGACAGGGGACGCCTATGGCTACACCTTC.

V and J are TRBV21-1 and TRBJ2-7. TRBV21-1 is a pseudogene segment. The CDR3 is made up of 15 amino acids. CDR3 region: CASSKPDPPGYEQYV. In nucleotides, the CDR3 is TGTGCCAGCAGCAAACCGGACCCCCCGGGCTACGAGCAGTACGTC.

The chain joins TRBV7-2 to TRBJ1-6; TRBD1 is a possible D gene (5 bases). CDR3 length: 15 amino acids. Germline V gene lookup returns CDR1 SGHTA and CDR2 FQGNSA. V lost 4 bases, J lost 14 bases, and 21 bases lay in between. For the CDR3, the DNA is TGTGCCAGCAGCTCACCCTGGGGCGCAGCAGGGACCCTCCACTTT. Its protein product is CASSSPWGAAGTLHF.

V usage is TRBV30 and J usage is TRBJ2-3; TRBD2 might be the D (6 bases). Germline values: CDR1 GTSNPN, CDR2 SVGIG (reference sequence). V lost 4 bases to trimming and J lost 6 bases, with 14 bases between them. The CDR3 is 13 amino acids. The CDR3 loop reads CAWTGVNMDTQYF. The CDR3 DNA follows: TGTGCCTGGACGGGGGTAAATATGGATACGCAGTATTTT.

The CDR3: CASRDRGSAGELFF. CDR3 DNA: TGTGCCAGCAGGGACAGGGGATCGGCCGGGGAGCTGTTTTTT. The chain has TRBV2 and TRBJ2-2, with 9 nucleotides matching TRBD1. This CDR3 spans 14 amino acids. CDR1 is SNHLY, CDR2 FYNNEI, per germline. V trimming: 6 bases; J trimming: 6 bases; junction bases outside the gene matches: 5.

CDR3 amino acids: CASSRTGTDTQYF. CDR3 nucleotides: TGTGCCAGCAGCCGGACAGGTACAGATACGCAGTATTTT. The chain recombines TRBV14 with TRBJ2-3, with 7 bases fitting TRBD1. V was clipped by 4 bases and J by 3 bases; unmatched bases: 1. CDR3 length equals 13 residues. In germline, CDR1 is SGHDN, CDR2 FVKESK.

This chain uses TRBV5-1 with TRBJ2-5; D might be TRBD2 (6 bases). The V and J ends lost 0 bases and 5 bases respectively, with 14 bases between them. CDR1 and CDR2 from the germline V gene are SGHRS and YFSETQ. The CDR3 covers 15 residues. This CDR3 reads CASSLDPGVSETQYF. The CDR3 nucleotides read TGCGCCAGCAGCTTGGATCCGGGGGTCTCCGAGACCCAGTACTTC.

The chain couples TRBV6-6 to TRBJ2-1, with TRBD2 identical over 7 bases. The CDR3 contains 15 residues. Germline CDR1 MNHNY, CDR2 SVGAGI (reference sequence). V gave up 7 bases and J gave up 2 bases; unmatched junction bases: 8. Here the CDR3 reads CASMQRLAPYNEQFF. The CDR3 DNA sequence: TGTGCCAGCATGCAAAGACTAGCCCCCTACAATGAGCAGTTCTTC.

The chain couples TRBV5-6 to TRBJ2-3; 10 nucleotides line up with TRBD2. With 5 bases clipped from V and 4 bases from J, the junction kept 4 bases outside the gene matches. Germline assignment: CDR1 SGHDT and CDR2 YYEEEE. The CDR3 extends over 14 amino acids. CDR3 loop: CASSSGGWADTQYF. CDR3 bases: TGTGCCAGCAGTAGCGGGGGGTGGGCAGATACGCAGTATTTT.

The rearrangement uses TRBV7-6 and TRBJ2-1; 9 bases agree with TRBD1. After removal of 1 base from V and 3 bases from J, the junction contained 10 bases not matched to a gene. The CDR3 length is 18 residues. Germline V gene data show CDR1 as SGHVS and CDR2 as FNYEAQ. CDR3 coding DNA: TGTGCCAGCAGCTTAGGAGCAGGAGGGACAGGGATCTACAATGAGCAGTTCTTC. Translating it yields CASSLGAGGTGIYNEQFF.

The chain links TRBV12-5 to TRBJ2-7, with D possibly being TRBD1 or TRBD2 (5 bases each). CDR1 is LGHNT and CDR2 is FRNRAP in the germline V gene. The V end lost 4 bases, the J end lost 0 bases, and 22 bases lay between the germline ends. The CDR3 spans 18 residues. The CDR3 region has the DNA TGTGCTAGTGGTTGGGGGACGTTTATCCTCCTGAGCTCCTACGAGCAGTACGTC. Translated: CASGWGTFILLSSYEQYV.

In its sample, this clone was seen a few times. CDR3 residues: CASQGGSNTEAFF. As DNA, the CDR3 is TGTGCCAGTCAAGGGGGGAGCAACACTGAAGCTTTCTTT. The rearrangement links TRBV6-5 to TRBJ1-1, with D possibly TRBD1 on 6 matching bases. The CDR3 is 13 amino acids. V dropped 9 bases and J dropped 2 bases, with 13 bases sitting between them. Germline V gene sequence: CDR1 MNHEY, CDR2 SVGAGI.

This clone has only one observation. CDR3 nucleotides: TGTGCCAGCAGCTTGTCGGGGGGCCGTGGCTACACCTTC. It translates to CASSLSGGRGYTF. This chain uses TRBV5-6 with TRBJ1-2; D is possibly TRBD1 (6 bases). The CDR3 consists of 13 residues. V lost 1 base, J lost 7 bases, and 11 bases lay in between. The germline gives CDR1 SGHDT, CDR2 YYEEEE.

In DNA, the CDR3 is TGCGCCAGCAGCCAAGATCGAGGGAGAGCTAAGACCATATATTTT. Translation gives CASSQDRGRAKTIYF. The chain carries TRBV4-1 and TRBJ1-3; D is undetermined. The CDR3 has 15 residues. The germline V gene encodes CDR1 MGHRA and CDR2 YSYEKL. V gave up 0 bases and J gave up 10 bases, with 16 bases separating them.

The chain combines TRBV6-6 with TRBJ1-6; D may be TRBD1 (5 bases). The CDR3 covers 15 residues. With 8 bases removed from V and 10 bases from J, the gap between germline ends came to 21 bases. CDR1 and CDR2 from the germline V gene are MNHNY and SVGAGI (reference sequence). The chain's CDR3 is CASVSTGRFRSPLHF. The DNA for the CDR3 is TGTGCCAGCGTGTCAACAGGACGGTTTCGATCACCCCTCCACTTT.

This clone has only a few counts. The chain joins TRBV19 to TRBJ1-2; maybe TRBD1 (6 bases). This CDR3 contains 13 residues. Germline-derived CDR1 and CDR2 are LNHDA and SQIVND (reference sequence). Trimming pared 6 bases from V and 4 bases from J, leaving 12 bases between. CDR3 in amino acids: CASSVQGTYGYTF. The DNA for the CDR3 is TGTGCCAGTAGCGTACAGGGTACCTATGGCTACACCTTC.

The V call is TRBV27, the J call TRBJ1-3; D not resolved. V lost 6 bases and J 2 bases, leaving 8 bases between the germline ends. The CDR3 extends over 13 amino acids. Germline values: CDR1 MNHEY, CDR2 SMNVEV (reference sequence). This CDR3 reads CASRSGAGNTIYF. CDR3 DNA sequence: TGTGCCAGCAGGTCCGGGGCTGGAAACACCATATATTTT.

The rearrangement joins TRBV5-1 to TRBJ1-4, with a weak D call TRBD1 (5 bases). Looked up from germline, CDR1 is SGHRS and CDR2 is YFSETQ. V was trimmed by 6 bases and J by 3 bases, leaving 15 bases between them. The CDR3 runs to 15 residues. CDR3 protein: CASNPFGDPNEKLFF. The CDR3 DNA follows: TGCGCCAGCAATCCATTCGGGGACCCTAATGAAAAACTGTTTTTT.

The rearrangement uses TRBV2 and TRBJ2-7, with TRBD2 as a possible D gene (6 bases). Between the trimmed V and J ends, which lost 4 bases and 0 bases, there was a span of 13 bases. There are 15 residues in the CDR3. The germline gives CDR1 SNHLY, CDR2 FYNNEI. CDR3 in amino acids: CASSGRAGISYEQYF. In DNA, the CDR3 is TGTGCCAGCAGTGGGCGCGCGGGAATCTCCTACGAGCAGTACTTC.

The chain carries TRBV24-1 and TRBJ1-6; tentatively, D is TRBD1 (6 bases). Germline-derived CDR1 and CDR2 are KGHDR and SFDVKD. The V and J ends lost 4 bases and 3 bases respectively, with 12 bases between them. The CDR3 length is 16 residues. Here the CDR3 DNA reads TGTGCCACCAGTGAGCCTGGACAGTACTATAATTCACCCCTCCACTTT. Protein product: CATSEPGQYYNSPLHF.

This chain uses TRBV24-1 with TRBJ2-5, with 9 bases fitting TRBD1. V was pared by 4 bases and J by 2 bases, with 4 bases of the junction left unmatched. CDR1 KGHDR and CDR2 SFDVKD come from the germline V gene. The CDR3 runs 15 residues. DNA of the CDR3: TGTGCCACCAGTGACCCCGGGACAGGGCAAGAGACCCAGTACTTC. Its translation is CATSDPGTGQETQYF.

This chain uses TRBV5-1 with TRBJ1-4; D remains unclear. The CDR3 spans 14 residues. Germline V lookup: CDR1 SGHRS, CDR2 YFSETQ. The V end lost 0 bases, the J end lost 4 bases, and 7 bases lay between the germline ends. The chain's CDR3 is CASSLAPSNEKLFF. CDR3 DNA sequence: TGCGCCAGCAGCTTGGCCCCCAGTAATGAAAAACTGTTTTTT.

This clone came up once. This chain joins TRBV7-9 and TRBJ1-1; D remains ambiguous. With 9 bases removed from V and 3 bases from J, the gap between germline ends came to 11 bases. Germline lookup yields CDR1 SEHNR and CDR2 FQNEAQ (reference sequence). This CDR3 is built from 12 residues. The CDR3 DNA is TGTGCCAGTAGTCGCCGAGACACTGAAGCTTTCTTT. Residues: CASSRRDTEAFF. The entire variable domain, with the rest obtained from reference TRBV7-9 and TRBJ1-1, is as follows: DTGVSQNPRHKITKRGQNVTFRCDPISEHNRLYWYRQTLGQGPEFLTYFQNEAQLEKSRLLSDRFSAERPKGSFSTLEIQRTEQGDSAMYLCASSRRDTEAFFGQGTRLTVV.

The CDR3 here is CASSSGLAGGSDNEQFF. The CDR3 DNA reads TGTGCCAGCAGCTCGGGACTAGCGGGGGGATCCGACAATGAGCAGTTCTTC. This rearrangement joins TRBV7-3 to TRBJ2-1; 15 bases match TRBD2. V was clipped by 4 bases and J by 5 bases; unmatched bases: 6. The CDR3 covers 17 residues. CDR1 and CDR2 (germline): SGHTA, FQGTGA.

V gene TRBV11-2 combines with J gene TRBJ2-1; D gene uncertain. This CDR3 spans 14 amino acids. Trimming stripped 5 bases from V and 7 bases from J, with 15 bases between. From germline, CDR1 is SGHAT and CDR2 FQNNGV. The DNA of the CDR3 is TGTGCCAGCAGCCGGACCCGTGATAGGAATGAGCAGTTCTTC. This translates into CASSRTRDRNEQFF.

Here the CDR3 DNA reads TGTGCCAGCAGGGACAGGGGAAAGAGGGAAAAACTGTTTTTT. Protein sequence: CASRDRGKREKLFF. V and J are TRBV6-5 and TRBJ1-4, with 9 positions matching TRBD1. Looked up from germline, CDR1 is MNHEY and CDR2 is SVGAGI. After removal of 6 bases from V and 8 bases from J, the junction contained 7 bases not matched to a gene. This CDR3 region has 14 residues.